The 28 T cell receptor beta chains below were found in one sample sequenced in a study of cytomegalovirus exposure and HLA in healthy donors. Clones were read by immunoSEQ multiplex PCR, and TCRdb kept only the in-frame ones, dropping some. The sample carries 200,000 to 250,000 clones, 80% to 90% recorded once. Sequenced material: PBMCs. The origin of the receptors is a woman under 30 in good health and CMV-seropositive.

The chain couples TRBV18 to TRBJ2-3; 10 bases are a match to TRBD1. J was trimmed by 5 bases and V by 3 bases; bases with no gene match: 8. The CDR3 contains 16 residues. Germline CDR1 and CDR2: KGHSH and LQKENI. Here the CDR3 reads CASSPLTGQGGDTQYF. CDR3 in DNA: TGTGCCAGCTCACCTTTAACCGGACAGGGGGGAGATACGCAGTATTTT.

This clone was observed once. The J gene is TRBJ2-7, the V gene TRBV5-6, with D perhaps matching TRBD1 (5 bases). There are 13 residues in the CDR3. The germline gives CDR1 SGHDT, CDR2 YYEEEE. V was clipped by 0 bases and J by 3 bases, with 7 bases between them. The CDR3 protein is CASSLEDSYEQYF. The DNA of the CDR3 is TGTGCCAGCAGCTTGGAAGACAGCTACGAGCAGTACTTC.

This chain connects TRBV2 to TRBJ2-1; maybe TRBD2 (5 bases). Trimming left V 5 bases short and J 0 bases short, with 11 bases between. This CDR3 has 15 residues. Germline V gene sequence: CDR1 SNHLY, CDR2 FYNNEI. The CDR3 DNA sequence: TGTGCCAGCAGTACTTACAGCGGCTCCTACAATGAGCAGTTCTTC. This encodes CASSTYSGSYNEQFF.

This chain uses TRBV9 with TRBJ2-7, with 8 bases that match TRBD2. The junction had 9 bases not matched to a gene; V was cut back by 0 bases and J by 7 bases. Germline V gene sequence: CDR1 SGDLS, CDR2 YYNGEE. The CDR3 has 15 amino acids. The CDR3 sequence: CASSVAGGPLREQYF. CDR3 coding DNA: TGTGCCAGCAGCGTAGCGGGAGGGCCCCTCCGAGAGCAGTACTTC.

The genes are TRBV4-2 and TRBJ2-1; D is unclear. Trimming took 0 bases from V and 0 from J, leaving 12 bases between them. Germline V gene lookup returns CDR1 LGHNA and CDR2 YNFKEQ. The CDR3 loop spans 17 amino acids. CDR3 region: CASSQDKARSSYNEQFF. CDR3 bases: TGTGCCAGCAGCCAAGATAAGGCTAGGAGCTCCTACAATGAGCAGTTCTTC.

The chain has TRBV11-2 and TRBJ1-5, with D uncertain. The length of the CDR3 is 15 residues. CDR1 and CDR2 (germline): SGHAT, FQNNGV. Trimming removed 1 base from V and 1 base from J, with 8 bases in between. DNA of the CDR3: TGTGCCAGCAGCTTAGGCCCGGGGAGCAATCAGCCCCAGCATTTT. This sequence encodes CASSLGPGSNQPQHF.

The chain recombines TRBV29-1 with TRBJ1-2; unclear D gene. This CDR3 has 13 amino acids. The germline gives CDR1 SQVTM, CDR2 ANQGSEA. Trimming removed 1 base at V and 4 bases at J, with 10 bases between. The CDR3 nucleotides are TGCAGCGTTGAAGCGCGCTCCCCCTATGGCTACACCTTC. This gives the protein CSVEARSPYGYTF.

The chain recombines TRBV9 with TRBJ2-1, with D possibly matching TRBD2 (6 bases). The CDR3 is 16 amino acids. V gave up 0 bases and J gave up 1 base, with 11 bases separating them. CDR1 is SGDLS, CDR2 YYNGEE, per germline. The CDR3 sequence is CASSVGPGGSYNEQFF. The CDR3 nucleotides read TGTGCCAGCAGCGTAGGCCCCGGGGGATCCTACAATGAGCAGTTCTTC.

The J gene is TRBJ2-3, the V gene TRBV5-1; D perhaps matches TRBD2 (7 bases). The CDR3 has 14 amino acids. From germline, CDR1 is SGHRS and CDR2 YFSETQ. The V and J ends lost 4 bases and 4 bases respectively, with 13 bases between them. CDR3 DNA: TGCGCCAGCAGCCCCGGGGGGCTTCCAGATACGCAGTATTTT. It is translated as CASSPGGLPDTQYF.

The CDR3 here is CATFAGPGLAGNEQFF. The CDR3 DNA reads as TGTGCCACATTTGCCGGACCGGGACTAGCGGGCAATGAGCAGTTCTTC. The chain recombines TRBV10-3 with TRBJ2-1; TRBD2 matches 12 bases. CDR1 is ENHRY and CDR2 is SYGVKD in the germline V gene. The CDR3 spans 16 residues. Losses at the gene ends were 10 bases for V and 6 bases for J; bases not matched to a gene: 13.

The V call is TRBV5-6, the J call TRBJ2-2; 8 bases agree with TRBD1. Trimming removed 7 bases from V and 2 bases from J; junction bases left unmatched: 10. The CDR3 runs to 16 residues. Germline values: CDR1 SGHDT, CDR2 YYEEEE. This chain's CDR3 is CASGKWDRSNTGELFF. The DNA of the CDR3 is TGTGCCAGCGGGAAATGGGACAGGTCAAACACCGGGGAGCTGTTTTTT.

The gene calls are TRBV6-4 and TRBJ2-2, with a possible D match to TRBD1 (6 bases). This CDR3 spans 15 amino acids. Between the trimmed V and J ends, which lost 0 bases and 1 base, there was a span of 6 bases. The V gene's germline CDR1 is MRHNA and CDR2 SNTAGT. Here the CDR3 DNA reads TGTGCCAGCAGTGACTCGACAGGGAACACCGGGGAGCTGTTTTTT. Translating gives CASSDSTGNTGELFF.

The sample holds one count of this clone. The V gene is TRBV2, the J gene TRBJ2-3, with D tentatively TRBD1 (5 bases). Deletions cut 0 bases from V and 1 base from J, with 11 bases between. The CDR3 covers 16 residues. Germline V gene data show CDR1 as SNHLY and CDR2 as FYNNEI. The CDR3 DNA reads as TGTGCCAGCAGTGAAGCCGCTCTAGGGGGCACAGATACGCAGTATTTT. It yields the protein CASSEAALGGTDTQYF.

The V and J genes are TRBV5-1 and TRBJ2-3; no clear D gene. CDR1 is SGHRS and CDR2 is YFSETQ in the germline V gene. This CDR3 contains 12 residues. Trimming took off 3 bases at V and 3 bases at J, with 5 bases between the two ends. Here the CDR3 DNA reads TGCGCCAGCAGCTGGGCTACAGATACGCAGTATTTT. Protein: CASSWATDTQYF.

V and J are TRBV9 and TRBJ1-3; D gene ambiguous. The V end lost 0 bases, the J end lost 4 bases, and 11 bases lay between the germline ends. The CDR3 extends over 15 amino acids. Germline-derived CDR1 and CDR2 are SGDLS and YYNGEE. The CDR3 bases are TGTGCCAGCAGCGTAGAAGAGGGCTGGGGAAACACCATATATTTT. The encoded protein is CASSVEEGWGNTIYF.

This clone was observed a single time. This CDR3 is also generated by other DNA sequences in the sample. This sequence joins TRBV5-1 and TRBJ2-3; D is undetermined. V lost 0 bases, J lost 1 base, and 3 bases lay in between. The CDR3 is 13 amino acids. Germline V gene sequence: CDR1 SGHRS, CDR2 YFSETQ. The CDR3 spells CASSLAGTDTQYF. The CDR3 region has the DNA TGCGCCAGCAGCTTGGCCGGCACAGATACGCAGTATTTT.

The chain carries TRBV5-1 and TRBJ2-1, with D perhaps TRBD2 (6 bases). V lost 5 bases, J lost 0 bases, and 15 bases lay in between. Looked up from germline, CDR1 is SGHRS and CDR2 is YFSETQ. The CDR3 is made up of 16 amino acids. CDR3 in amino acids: CASRSYMGLSYNEQFF. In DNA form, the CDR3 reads TGCGCCAGCAGAAGCTATATGGGACTCTCCTACAATGAGCAGTTCTTC. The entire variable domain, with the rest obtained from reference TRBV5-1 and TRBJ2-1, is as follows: KAGVTQTPRYLIKTRGQQVTLSCSPISGHRSVSWYQQTPGQGLQFLFEYFSETQRNKGNFPGRFSGRQFSNSRSEMNVSTLELGDSALYLCASRSYMGLSYNEQFFGPGTRLTVL.

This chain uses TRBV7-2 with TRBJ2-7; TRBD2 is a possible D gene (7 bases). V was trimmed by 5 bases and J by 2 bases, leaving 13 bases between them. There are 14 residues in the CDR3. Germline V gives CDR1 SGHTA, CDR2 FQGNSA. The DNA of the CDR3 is TGTGCCAGCAGCCAGCGGGGACAACCCTACGAGCAGTACTTC. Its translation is CASSQRGQPYEQYF.

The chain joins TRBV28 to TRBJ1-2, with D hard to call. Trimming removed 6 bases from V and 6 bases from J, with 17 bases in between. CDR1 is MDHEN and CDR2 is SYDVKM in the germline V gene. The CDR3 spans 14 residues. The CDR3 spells CASSSPRDSHGYTF. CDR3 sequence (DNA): TGTGCCAGCAGCTCACCCCGGGATTCCCATGGCTACACCTTC.

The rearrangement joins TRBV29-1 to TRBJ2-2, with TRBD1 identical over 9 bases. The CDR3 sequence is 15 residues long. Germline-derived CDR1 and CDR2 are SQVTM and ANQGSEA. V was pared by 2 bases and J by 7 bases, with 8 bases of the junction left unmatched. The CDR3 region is CSVEPGQGFDGELFF. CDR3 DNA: TGCAGCGTTGAACCGGGACAGGGCTTTGACGGGGAGCTGTTTTTT.

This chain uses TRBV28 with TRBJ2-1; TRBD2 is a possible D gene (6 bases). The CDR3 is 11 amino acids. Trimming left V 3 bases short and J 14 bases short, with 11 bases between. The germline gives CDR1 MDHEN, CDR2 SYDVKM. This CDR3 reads CASSLGREKFF. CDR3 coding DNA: TGTGCCAGCAGTTTGGGTCGGGAGAAGTTCTTC.

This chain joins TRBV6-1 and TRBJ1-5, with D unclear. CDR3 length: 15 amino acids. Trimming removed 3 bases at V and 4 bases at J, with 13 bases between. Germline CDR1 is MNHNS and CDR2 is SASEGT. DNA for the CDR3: TGTGCCAGCAGTGAGGACGGGATCTTAAATCAGCCCCAGCATTTT. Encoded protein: CASSEDGILNQPQHF.

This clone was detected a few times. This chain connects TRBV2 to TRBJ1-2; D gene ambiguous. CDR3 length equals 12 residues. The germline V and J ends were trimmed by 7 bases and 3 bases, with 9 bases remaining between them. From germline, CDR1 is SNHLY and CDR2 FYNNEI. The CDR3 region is CASTGDDYGYTF. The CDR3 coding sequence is TGTGCCAGCACGGGAGATGACTATGGCTACACCTTC.

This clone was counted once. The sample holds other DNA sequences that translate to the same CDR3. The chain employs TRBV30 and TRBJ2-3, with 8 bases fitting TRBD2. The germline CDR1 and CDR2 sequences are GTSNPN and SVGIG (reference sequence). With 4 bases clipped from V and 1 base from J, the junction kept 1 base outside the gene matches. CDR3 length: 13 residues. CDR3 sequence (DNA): TGTGCCTGGAAACTAGCGGGCACAGATACGCAGTATTTT. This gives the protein CAWKLAGTDTQYF. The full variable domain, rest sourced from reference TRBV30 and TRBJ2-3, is SQTIHQWPATLVQPVGSPLSLECTVEGTSNPNLYWYRQAAGRGLQLLFYSVGIGQISSEVPQNLSASRPQDRQFILSSKKLLLSDSGFYLCAWKLAGTDTQYFGPGTRLTVL.

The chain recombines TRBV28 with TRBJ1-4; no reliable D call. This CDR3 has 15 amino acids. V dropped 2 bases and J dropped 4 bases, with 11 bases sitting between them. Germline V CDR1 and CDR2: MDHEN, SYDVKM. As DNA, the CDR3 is TGTGCCAGCAGTTTACAGACTCCTGGTAATGAAAAACTGTTTTTT. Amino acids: CASSLQTPGNEKLFF. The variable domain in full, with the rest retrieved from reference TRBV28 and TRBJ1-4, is DVKVTQSSRYLVKRTGEKVFLECVQDMDHENMFWYRQDPGLGLRLIYFSYDVKMKEKGDIPEGYSVSREKKERFSLILESASTNQTSMYLCASSLQTPGNEKLFFGSGTQLSVL.

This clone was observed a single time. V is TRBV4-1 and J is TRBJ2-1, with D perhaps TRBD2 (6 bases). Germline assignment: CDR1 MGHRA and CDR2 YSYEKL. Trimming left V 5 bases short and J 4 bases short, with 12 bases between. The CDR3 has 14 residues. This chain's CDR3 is CASSAEGGYNEQFF. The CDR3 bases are TGCGCCAGCAGCGCGGAGGGAGGATACAATGAGCAGTTCTTC.

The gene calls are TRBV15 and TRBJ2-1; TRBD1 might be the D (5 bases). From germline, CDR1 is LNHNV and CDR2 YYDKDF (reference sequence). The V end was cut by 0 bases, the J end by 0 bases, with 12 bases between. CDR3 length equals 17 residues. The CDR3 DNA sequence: TGTGCCACCAGCAGAGATCCCTTTAGGGGCTCCTACAATGAGCAGTTCTTC. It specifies CATSRDPFRGSYNEQFF.

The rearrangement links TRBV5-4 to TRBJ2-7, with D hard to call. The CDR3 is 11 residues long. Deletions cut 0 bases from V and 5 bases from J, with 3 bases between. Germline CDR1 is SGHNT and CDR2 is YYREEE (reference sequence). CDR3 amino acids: CASSLADEQYF. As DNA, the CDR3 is TGTGCCAGCAGCTTGGCCGACGAGCAGTACTTC.